This TCR beta chain stems from a study of a mutant IDH1 vaccine in newly diagnosed glioma (TCRdb year 2021). The study in broad terms: In the chemotherapy-containing groups, vaccination started alongside temozolomide cycles, whereas in patients who had radiotherapy alone it started 4-6 weeks after radiotherapy. The approximately 32 treated patients were approximately 62% male and 37.5% female, with a mean age of 40.4 years. Before enrollment, patients had received standard therapy of radiotherapy alone, temozolomide alone, or radiochemotherapy with temozolomide; most received the combination. The week-35 safety follow-up took place at visit V12, and the week-47 end of study took place at visit V13. Peripheral blood samples were drawn at six visits, namely V03 (baseline), V05, V07, V10, V12 and V13. For exploratory analyses, some 24 treated patients had longitudinal TCRB deep sequencing done wherever samples were available.

The library was generated by the immunoSEQ multiplex PCR assay. The hsTCRB Kit was used according to the manufacturer's protocol to amplify rearranged TCR beta chain sequences. TCRB libraries were sequenced on an Illumina MiSeq. The paper's processing steps were these. The proprietary platform of the kit vendor was used for demultiplexing, trimming and gene mapping. TCRdb obtained this table from immuneACCESS and retained in-frame rearrangements with V and J assigned. These tables miss some clones; where compared with another copy, unresolved V genes account for less than half of the shortfall, and the remainder is unexplained. V and J calls and clone size are those listed in that table; D and trimming were worked out from the DNA. Present in this sample are 60,000 to 75,000 clones, around nine tenths of which were seen just once. The leading ten clones occupy 1.5% to 2.5% of the sample. The sample's time point label, decoded: week 35, safety follow-up. Each vaccine dose, consisting of 300 ug of a 20-mer mutant IDH1 peptide in Montanide, was administered subcutaneously with topical imiquimod. Patients were given eight vaccinations, in weeks 1, 3, 5, 7, 11, 15, 19 and 23, which matched visits V03 through V10. All donors had newly diagnosed IDH1-mutant astrocytomas of WHO grade 3 or 4 that showed loss of nuclear ATRX. The samples were drawn from NOA16, a multicentre, single-arm, open-label phase I trial in Germany that tested a mutant IDH1 peptide vaccine in humans for the first time. The DNeasy Blood and Tissue Kit was used to extract genomic DNA from EDTA blood for TCRB sequencing.

At the junction V is shortened by 5 bases and J by 6 bases, with 14 bases in between. The germline V gene yields SGHTA for CDR1 and FQGNSA for CDR2. The cysteine opens and the phenylalanine closes a CDR3 of 15 amino acids. The kept DNA is CDR3 alone, 45 bases in frame from the first base. About this clone itself: The clone's antigen remains unknown. No much larger clone is present one base from it, and per-base qualities are unavailable.

What the research found in general, with its limitations: According to the authors, sample limitations meant that analyses of patient blood samples could not be reproduced. Across multiple MHC alleles, vaccine-induced immune responses were seen in 90% to 95% of patients. Pseudoprogression seemed to be unrelated to changes in the top peripheral T cell clonotypes found by TCRB sequencing. Availability determined which PBMC samples were chosen for TCRB deep sequencing.

The sequence joins TRBV7-2 to TRBJ1-6; the best D guess is TRBD1, with 6 bases matching. This sequence was found in a man aged 25-40 years with glioma. This specimen consisted of PBMCs, obtained from a glioma patient whose treatment included an IDH1 peptide vaccine. The DNA is TGTGCCAGCAGCCTCGCAGGGGCTCGTAATTCACCCCTCCACTTT. Its protein product is CASSLAGARNSPLHF.